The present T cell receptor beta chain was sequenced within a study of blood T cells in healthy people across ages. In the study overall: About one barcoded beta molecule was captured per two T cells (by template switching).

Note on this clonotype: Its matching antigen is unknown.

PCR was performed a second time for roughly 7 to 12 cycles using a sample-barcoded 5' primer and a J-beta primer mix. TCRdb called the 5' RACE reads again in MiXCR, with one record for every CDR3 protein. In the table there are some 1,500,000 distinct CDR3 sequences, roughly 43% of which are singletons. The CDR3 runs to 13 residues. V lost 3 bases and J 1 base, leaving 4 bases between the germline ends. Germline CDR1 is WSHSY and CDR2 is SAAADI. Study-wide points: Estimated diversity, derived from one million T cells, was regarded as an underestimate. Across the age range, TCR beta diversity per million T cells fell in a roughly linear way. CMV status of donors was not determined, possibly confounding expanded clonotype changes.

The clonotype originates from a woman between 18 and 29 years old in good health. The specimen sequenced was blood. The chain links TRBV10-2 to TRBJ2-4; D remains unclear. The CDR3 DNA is TGCGCCAGCAGTGAAGAGGCCAAAAACATTCAGTACTTC. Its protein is CASSEEAKNIQYF.